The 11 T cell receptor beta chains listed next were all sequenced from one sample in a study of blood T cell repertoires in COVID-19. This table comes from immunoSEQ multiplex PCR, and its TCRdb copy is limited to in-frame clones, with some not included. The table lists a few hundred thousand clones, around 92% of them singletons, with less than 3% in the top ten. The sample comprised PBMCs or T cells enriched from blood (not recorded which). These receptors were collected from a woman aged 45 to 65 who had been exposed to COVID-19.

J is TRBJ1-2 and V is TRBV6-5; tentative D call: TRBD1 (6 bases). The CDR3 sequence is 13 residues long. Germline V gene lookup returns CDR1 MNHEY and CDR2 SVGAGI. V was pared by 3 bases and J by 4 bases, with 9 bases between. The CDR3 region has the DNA TGTGCCAGCAGTTATAAGGGGGTCTATGGCTACACCTTC. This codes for CASSYKGVYGYTF.

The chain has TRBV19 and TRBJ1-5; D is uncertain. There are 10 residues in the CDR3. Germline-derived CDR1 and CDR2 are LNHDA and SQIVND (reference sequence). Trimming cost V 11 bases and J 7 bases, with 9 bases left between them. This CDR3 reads CAPVTQPQHF. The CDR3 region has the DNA TGTGCCCCAGTAACACAGCCCCAGCATTTT. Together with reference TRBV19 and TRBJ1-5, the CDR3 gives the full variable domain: DGGITQSPKYLFRKEGQNVTLSCEQNLNHDAMYWYRQDPGQGLRLIYYSQIVNDFQKGDIAEGYSVSREKKESFPLTVTSAQKNPTAFYLCAPVTQPQHFGDGTRLSIL.

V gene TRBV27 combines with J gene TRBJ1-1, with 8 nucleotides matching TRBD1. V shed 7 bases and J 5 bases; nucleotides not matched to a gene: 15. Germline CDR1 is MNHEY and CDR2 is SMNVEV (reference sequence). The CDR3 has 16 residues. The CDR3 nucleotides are TGTGCCAGCATGGTCCGACAGGGGACGGTGATGACTGAAGCTTTCTTT. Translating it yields CASMVRQGTVMTEAFF.

The CDR3 sequence: CASSLAGGVSTDTQYF. The CDR3 region has the DNA TGTGCCAGCAGCTTAGCGGGGGGAGTGAGCACAGATACGCAGTATTTT. V usage is TRBV7-9 and J usage is TRBJ2-3; a possible D gene is TRBD2 (6 bases). The CDR3 loop spans 16 amino acids. Germline CDR1 and CDR2: SEHNR and FQNEAQ (reference sequence). V was shortened by 0 bases and J by 0 bases, with 10 bases between the two germline ends. Using reference TRBV7-9 and TRBJ2-3 for the parts outside the CDR3, the full variable domain is DTGVSQNPRHKITKRGQNVTFRCDPISEHNRLYWYRQTLGQGPEFLTYFQNEAQLEKSRLLSDRFSAERPKGSFSTLEIQRTEQGDSAMYLCASSLAGGVSTDTQYFGPGTRLTVL.

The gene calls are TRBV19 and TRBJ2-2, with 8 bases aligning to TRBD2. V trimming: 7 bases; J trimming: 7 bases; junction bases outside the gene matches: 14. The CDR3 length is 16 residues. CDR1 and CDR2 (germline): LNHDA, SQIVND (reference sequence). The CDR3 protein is CASTPGSGGWYGELFF. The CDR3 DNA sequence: TGTGCCAGTACCCCGGGGAGCGGGGGTTGGTACGGGGAGCTGTTTTTT.

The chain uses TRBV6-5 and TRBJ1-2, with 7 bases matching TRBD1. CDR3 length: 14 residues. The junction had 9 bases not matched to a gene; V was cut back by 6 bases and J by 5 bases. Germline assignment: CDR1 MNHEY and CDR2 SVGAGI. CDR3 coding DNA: TGTGCCAGCAGAAGGACAGGAGTAGGTTATGGCTACACCTTC. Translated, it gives CASRRTGVGYGYTF.

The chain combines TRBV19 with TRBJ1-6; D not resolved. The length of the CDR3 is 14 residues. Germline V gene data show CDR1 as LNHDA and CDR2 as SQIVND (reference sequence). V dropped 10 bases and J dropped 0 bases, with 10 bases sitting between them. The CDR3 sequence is CATGEVSYNSPLHF. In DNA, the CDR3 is TGTGCCACCGGGGAAGTCTCCTATAATTCACCCCTCCACTTT.

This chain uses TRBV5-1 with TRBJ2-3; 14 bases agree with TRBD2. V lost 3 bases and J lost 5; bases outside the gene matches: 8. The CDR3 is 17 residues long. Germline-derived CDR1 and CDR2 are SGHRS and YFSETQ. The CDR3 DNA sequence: TGCGCCAGCAGCTCCGGACTAGCGGGGGGAACGGTAGATACGCAGTATTTT. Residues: CASSSGLAGGTVDTQYF.

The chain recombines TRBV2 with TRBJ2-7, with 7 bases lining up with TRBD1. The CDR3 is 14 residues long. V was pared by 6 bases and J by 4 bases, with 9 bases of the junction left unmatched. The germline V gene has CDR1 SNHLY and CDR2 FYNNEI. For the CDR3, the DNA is TGTGCCAGCAGCGATACAGGGGTCTGGTACGAGCAGTACTTC. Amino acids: CASSDTGVWYEQYF.

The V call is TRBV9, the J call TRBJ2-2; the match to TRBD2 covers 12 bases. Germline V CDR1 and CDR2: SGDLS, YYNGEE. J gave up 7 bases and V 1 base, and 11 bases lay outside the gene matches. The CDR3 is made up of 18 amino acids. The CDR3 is CASSVTRLAGGRDGELFF. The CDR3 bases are TGTGCCAGCAGCGTAACCCGCCTAGCGGGGGGGCGGGACGGGGAGCTGTTTTTT.

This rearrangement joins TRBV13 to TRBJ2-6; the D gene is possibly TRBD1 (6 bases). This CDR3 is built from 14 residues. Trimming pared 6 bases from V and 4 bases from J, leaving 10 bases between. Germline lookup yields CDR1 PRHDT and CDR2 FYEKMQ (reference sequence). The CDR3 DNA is TGTGCCAGCAGAACAGGGACAGGGGCCAACGTCCTGACTTTC. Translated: CASRTGTGANVLTF.